The clone carrying this T cell receptor (beta chain) showed up just once. Its specificity is not known. These data belong to a study of Ad26.COV2.S vaccination and SARS-CoV-2 variants. Study conclusions and caveats: Breadth of non-spike TCRs did not differ between vaccinees and placebo recipients. The TCR-based breadth and depth measures might underestimate overall T cell responses.

Assay used: immunoSEQ multiplex PCR; TCRdb lists only in-frame clones, some missing. The sample lists hundreds of thousands of clones, roughly nine tenths seen once, with 3.9% in the top ten. The CDR3 loop spans 15 amino acids. Trimming left V 1 base short and J 5 bases short, with 14 bases between. The germline gives CDR1 MGHRA, CDR2 YSYEKL. The starting material was peripheral blood, obtained after recovery from COVID-19. The gene calls are TRBV4-1 and TRBJ1-2; possible D gene TRBD1, 5 bases. The receptor comes from a human donor who had recovered from COVID-19. The chain's CDR3 is CASSQGAGPGYGYTF. CDR3 nucleotide sequence: TGCGCCAGCAGCCAAGGGGCGGGTCCAGGGTATGGCTACACCTTC.